These 25 T cell receptor beta chains were sequenced from one sample in a study of identical twins. TCRdb analysed the 5' RACE reads with MiXCR anew, one entry per CDR3 protein. The sample holds 200,000 to 300,000 distinct CDR3 sequences, approximately 7.3% seen once. These data were also reused for a study on yellow fever vaccine responses in identical twins.

The sequenced sample was CD8+ T cells sorted from blood. These receptors were taken from a woman younger than 35 in good health.

The sample holds a few counts of this clonotype. The V gene is TRBV24-1, the J gene TRBJ2-5; 11 nucleotides line up with TRBD1. Germline V CDR1 and CDR2: KGHDR, SFDVKD. Trimming took 4 bases from V and 0 from J; bases not matched to a gene: 3. The CDR3 extends over 16 amino acids. CDR3 residues: CATSDRDRGYQETQYF. The CDR3, as DNA: TGTGCCACCAGTGACCGGGACAGGGGGTACCAAGAGACCCAGTACTTC.

The V gene is TRBV7-8, the J gene TRBJ2-1, with D perhaps assigned TRBD1 or TRBD2 (6 bases each). CDR3 length equals 16 residues. V was cut by 5 bases and J by 4 bases, with 18 bases left in between. From germline, CDR1 is SGHVS and CDR2 FQNEAQ. This CDR3 reads CASSGGGRGTYNEQFF. CDR3 nucleotide sequence: TGTGCCAGCAGCGGTGGGGGTCGCGGGACATACAATGAGCAGTTCTTC.

This clonotype was observed a handful of times. This rearrangement joins TRBV6-1 to TRBJ1-1; D might be TRBD1 (5 bases). The CDR3 sequence is 15 residues long. The V end was cut by 7 bases, the J end by 1 base, with 16 bases between. In germline, CDR1 is MNHNS, CDR2 SASEGT. The CDR3 bases are TGTGCCAGCATCAAGGGACGTGGGGAGAACACTGAAGCTTTCTTT. This translates into CASIKGRGENTEAFF.

Details on this clonotype: Sequence at one end of the junction differs from germline and may be a read error. This chain joins TRBV13 and TRBJ2-4; D is unresolved. This CDR3 contains 18 residues. Germline V gives CDR1 PRHDT, CDR2 FYEKMQ (reference sequence). The CDR3 protein is CARSLGIPAHLAKNIQYF. The DNA for the CDR3 is TGTGCCCGCAGTTTAGGGATCCCCGCACATCTGGCCAAAAACATTCAGTACTTC.

The rearrangement uses TRBV12-5 and TRBJ2-3; no clear D gene. The V end was cut by 3 bases, the J end by 0 bases, with 4 bases between. The CDR3 extends over 13 amino acids. Germline lookup yields CDR1 LGHNT and CDR2 FRNRAP. In nucleotides, the CDR3 is TGTGCTAGTGGTTTTAGGAGCACAGATACGCAGTATTTT. This sequence encodes CASGFRSTDTQYF. Filled out from reference TRBV12-5 and TRBJ2-3, the complete variable domain reads DARVTQTPRHKVTEMGQEVTMRCQPILGHNTVFWYRQTMMQGLELLAYFRNRAPLDDSGMPKDRFSAEMPDATLATLKIQPSEPRDSAVYFCASGFRSTDTQYFGPGTRLTVL.

The rearrangement uses TRBV29-1 and TRBJ2-7, with unresolved D. The CDR3 extends over 13 amino acids. The V and J ends lost 5 bases and 6 bases respectively, with 17 bases between them. Looked up from germline, CDR1 is SQVTM and CDR2 is ANQGSEA. CDR3 bases: TGCAGCGTTCTGGCGGACCTCCTCCCCGAGCAGTACTTC. Translation gives CSVLADLLPEQYF.

This clonotype was picked up many times. The rearrangement joins TRBV29-1 to TRBJ1-2, with TRBD1 as a possible D gene (5 bases). This CDR3 is built from 12 residues. Trimming removed 1 base at V and 8 bases at J, with 11 bases between. Germline V lookup: CDR1 SQVTM, CDR2 ANQGSEA. The DNA of the CDR3 is TGCAGCGTTGAAGGGCAGGGAGAAGGCTACACCTTC. It specifies CSVEGQGEGYTF.

This clonotype showed up just a few times. The chain recombines TRBV24-1 with TRBJ2-1; 14 bases match TRBD2. There are 16 residues in the CDR3. Trimming cost V 4 bases and J 5 bases; bases outside gene matches: 3. Germline assignment: CDR1 KGHDR and CDR2 SFDVKD. The CDR3 reads CATSELGLAGDNEQFF. CDR3 DNA sequence: TGTGCCACCAGTGAACTGGGACTAGCGGGGGACAATGAGCAGTTCTTC.

This clonotype was counted many times. The CDR3 sequence is CASSLGSTQYF. For the CDR3, the DNA is TGTGCCAGCAGTTTAGGGTCGACCCAGTACTTC. The chain is built from TRBV12-3 or TRBV12-4 and TRBJ2-5; D is uncertain. Trimming removed 1 base from V and 7 bases from J, with 4 bases in between. The CDR3 runs to 11 residues.

This clonotype was seen many times. This chain joins TRBV7-8 and TRBJ2-1; no clear D gene. V lost 1 base and J lost 9, with 7 bases in between. The CDR3 totals 12 residues. Germline V gene lookup returns CDR1 SGHVS and CDR2 FQNEAQ. CDR3 coding DNA: TGTGCCAGCAGCTTAGTTGTCTTTGAGCAGTTCTTC. Protein: CASSLVVFEQFF.

This clonotype was counted at least ten times. This sequence joins TRBV20-1 and TRBJ2-5; D is tentatively TRBD1 or TRBD2 (5 bases each). Trimming left V 5 bases short and J 5 bases short, with 12 bases between. The CDR3 sequence is 12 residues long. CDR1 and CDR2 (germline): DFQATT, SNEGSKA (reference sequence). In nucleotides, the CDR3 is TGCAGTGCTTCCCCGGGGCGCGAGACCCAGTACTTC. As protein: CSASPGRETQYF.

Ten or more counts support this clonotype. The chain joins TRBV7-3 to TRBJ2-3; 8 nucleotides line up with TRBD2. Germline V gene data show CDR1 as SGHTA and CDR2 as FQGTGA. The V gene end was trimmed by 1 base and the J gene end by 2 bases; junction bases not matched to a gene: 5. This CDR3 is 16 amino acids long. The CDR3 here is CASSLISGGPTDTQYF. CDR3 bases: TGTGCCAGCAGCTTAATTTCGGGAGGGCCCACAGATACGCAGTATTTT. The entire variable domain, with the rest obtained from reference TRBV7-3 and TRBJ2-3, is as follows: GAGVSQTPSNKVTEKGKYVELRCDPISGHTALYWYRQSLGQGPEFLIYFQGTGAADDSGLPNDRFFAVRPEGSVSTLKIQRTERGDSAVYLCASSLISGGPTDTQYFGPGTRLTVL.

This clonotype was detected only a few times. The chain carries TRBV11-1 and TRBJ2-3; TRBD2 agrees at 8 bases. Germline CDR1 is SGHAT and CDR2 is FQDESV (reference sequence). The CDR3 sequence is 15 residues long. V gave up 4 bases and J gave up 4 bases; unmatched junction bases: 7. The CDR3 here is CASSSATSASDTQYF. Written as DNA, the CDR3 is TGTGCCAGCAGCTCCGCGACTAGCGCGTCAGATACGCAGTATTTT.

This clonotype has ten or more counts. The chain has TRBV4-1 and TRBJ2-2; 13 bases agree with TRBD2. The length of the CDR3 is 16 residues. V was clipped by 5 bases and J by 7 bases; unmatched bases: 7. Per germline, CDR1 MGHRA and CDR2 YSYEKL. The CDR3 sequence is CASSFGLAGVIGELFF. CDR3 in DNA: TGCGCCAGCAGCTTCGGACTAGCGGGAGTAATCGGGGAGCTGTTTTTT.

Here the CDR3 reads CASSVGGYNEQFF. CDR3 DNA sequence: TGTGCCAGTAGCGTCGGGGGATACAATGAGCAGTTCTTC. The gene calls are TRBV19 and TRBJ2-1; D may be TRBD2 (6 bases). This CDR3 has 13 residues. CDR1 and CDR2 from the germline V gene are LNHDA and SQIVND (reference sequence). V lost 6 bases and J 4 bases, leaving 10 bases between the germline ends.

The V and J genes are TRBV5-1 and TRBJ1-2, with 9 nucleotides matching TRBD1. This CDR3 has 17 amino acids. Per germline, CDR1 SGHRS and CDR2 YFSETQ. Written as DNA, the CDR3 is TGCGCAGAGGGGAAACAGGGGGCCCTCGGATTTAACTATGGCTACACCTTC. It specifies CAEGKQGALGFNYGYTF.

This clonotype was detected ten times or more. The chain joins TRBV2 to TRBJ2-2; D not certain. CDR3 length equals 15 residues. The germline gives CDR1 SNHLY, CDR2 FYNNEI. With 3 bases removed from V and 5 bases from J, the gap between germline ends came to 13 bases. CDR3 loop: CASSDQSTPTGELFF. CDR3 nucleotides: TGTGCCAGCAGTGATCAGTCGACACCAACCGGGGAGCTGTTTTTT.

This clonotype has just a few counts. The CDR3 loop reads CASSPYRGDEQFF. DNA for the CDR3: TGTGCCAGCTCACCTTACAGGGGCGATGAGCAGTTCTTC. The chain employs TRBV18 and TRBJ2-1; 7 nucleotides match TRBD1. The V gene end was trimmed by 3 bases and the J gene end by 8 bases; junction bases not matched to a gene: 4. Germline V gene sequence: CDR1 KGHSH, CDR2 LQKENI. CDR3 length equals 13 residues.

By frequency in the sample, this clonotype is medium-sized. The chain has TRBV6-6 and TRBJ2-1; 9 nucleotides agree with TRBD2. This CDR3 contains 18 residues. CDR1 is MNHNY, CDR2 SVGAGI, per germline (reference sequence). V lost 0 bases and J lost 0; bases outside the gene matches: 6. CDR3: CASSYSGLAGRSYNEQFF. CDR3 DNA: TGTGCCAGCAGTTACTCTGGCCTAGCGGGACGCTCCTACAATGAGCAGTTCTTC.

The gene calls are TRBV7-9 and TRBJ1-5; D perhaps matches TRBD1 (5 bases). The CDR3 has 13 amino acids. V lost 10 bases and J lost 2, with 12 bases in between. The germline gives CDR1 SEHNR, CDR2 FQNEAQ (reference sequence). CDR3 in DNA: TGTGCCACCTCAGGGATGGGCAATCAGCCCCAGCATTTT. It encodes CATSGMGNQPQHF.

V gene TRBV6-5 combines with J gene TRBJ1-6; no clear D. Between the trimmed V and J ends, which lost 0 bases and 8 bases, there was a span of 11 bases. This CDR3 is 15 amino acids long. Germline V lookup: CDR1 MNHEY, CDR2 SVGAGI. The CDR3 reads CASSYSLERYSPLHF. CDR3 in DNA: TGTGCCAGCAGTTACTCGTTAGAGCGGTATTCACCCCTCCACTTT.

V is TRBV6-2 or TRBV6-3 and J is TRBJ2-7, with D possibly TRBD2 on 6 matching bases. V was cut by 4 bases and J by 3 bases, with 10 bases left in between. CDR3 length: 13 amino acids. The germline CDR1 and CDR2 sequences are MNHEY and SVGEGT. The CDR3 bases are TGTGCCAGCAGTTCGGGACTTCACTACGAGCAGTACTTC. Its protein is CASSSGLHYEQYF.

This clonotype was seen a few times. The chain combines TRBV27 with TRBJ1-2; no reliable D call. The germline gives CDR1 MNHEY, CDR2 SMNVEV (reference sequence). V was clipped by 10 bases and J by 6 bases, with 21 bases between them. This CDR3 has 14 residues. CDR3 in DNA: TGTGCCACCCCGATTCGGGTCATGCTCAATGGCTACACCTTC. As protein: CATPIRVMLNGYTF.

Ten or more counts support this clonotype. V usage is TRBV6-1 and J usage is TRBJ2-1; no definite D call. The CDR3 is 13 residues long. V was cut by 4 bases and J by 8 bases, with 12 bases left in between. The V gene's germline CDR1 is MNHNS and CDR2 SASEGT. The CDR3 sequence is CASSGWHRDEQFF. The CDR3 nucleotides read TGTGCCAGCAGTGGATGGCATAGGGATGAGCAGTTCTTC.

This clonotype was detected only a few times. The J gene is TRBJ2-7, the V gene TRBV4-2, with 7 bases fitting TRBD2. The CDR3 is 14 residues long. The germline gives CDR1 LGHNA, CDR2 YNFKEQ. V shed 2 bases and J 3 bases; nucleotides not matched to a gene: 4. CDR3: CASSQTTSVYEQYF. CDR3 sequence (DNA): TGTGCCAGCAGCCAAACCACTAGCGTCTACGAGCAGTACTTC.